The 14 T cell receptor beta chains below come from one sample, sequenced in a study of vaccination and CD4 T cells after COVID-19. The treatment is: 10-day PBMC culture with coronavirus spike peptide pools or control peptides (ViraFEST assay). Researchers collected the unexposed donor's CD4+ T cells before the COVID-19 pandemic (2011-2018). An Oncomine TCR Beta short-read assay was used to sequence the DNA from cultured CD4+ T cells. MiXCR, applied by TCRdb to the PCR reads, yields one record per CDR3 protein. Of several thousand distinct CDR3 sequences in the sample, roughly 44% were seen once. These receptors have no known antigen. The sequencing sample was made of CD4+ T cells from blood, cultured in vitro. The receptors here all came from a human donor in good health.

This clonotype was recorded a few times. The chain recombines TRBV11-2 with TRBJ1-2; tentatively, D is TRBD1 (5 bases). With 5 bases removed from V and 0 bases from J, the gap between germline ends came to 13 bases. The CDR3 runs to 15 residues. CDR1 SGHAT and CDR2 FQNNGV come from the germline V gene. The CDR3 coding sequence is TGTGCCAGCAGCCCCCGAGGGGCTACTAACTATGGCTACACCTTC. This sequence encodes CASSPRGATNYGYTF.

The V gene is TRBV12-3 or TRBV12-4, the J gene TRBJ1-1, with unresolved D. The CDR3 consists of 11 residues. V was pared by 5 bases and J by 4 bases, with 5 bases between. The CDR3 bases are TGTGCCAGCAGTATCACCACTGAAGCTTTCTTT. Its protein is CASSITTEAFF.

The genes are TRBV2 and TRBJ2-1; TRBD1 is a possible D gene (6 bases). This CDR3 contains 13 residues. The germline CDR1 and CDR2 sequences are SNHLY and FYNNEI. V lost 6 bases and J 10 bases, leaving 16 bases between the germline ends. The CDR3 region is CASRSVGAREQFF. Written as DNA, the CDR3 is TGTGCCAGCAGGTCCGTGGGGGCCAGGGAGCAGTTCTTC.

This clonotype has only a few counts. The V call is TRBV6-1, the J call TRBJ1-2; 7 bases fit TRBD1. V lost 4 bases and J lost 7; bases outside the gene matches: 9. CDR1 and CDR2 (germline): MNHNS, SASEGT. This CDR3 has 14 amino acids. In nucleotides, the CDR3 is TGTGCCAGCAGTGGCACCGACAGGGATCTTGGCTACACCTTC. It is translated as CASSGTDRDLGYTF.

The chain joins TRBV11-1 to TRBJ2-7, with TRBD2 matching over 14 bases. V was clipped by 4 bases and J by 3 bases; unmatched bases: 14. CDR1 is SGHAT and CDR2 is FQDESV in the germline V gene (reference sequence). The CDR3 runs to 19 residues. The chain's CDR3 is CASSSRLAGGPKGFYEQYF. DNA for the CDR3: TGTGCCAGCAGCTCCCGACTAGCGGGAGGGCCGAAGGGATTCTACGAGCAGTACTTC.

This clonotype was counted a single time. The J gene is TRBJ2-6, the V gene TRBV27; TRBD1 agrees at 7 bases. This CDR3 region has 18 residues. The trim removed 6 bases at V and 2 bases at J, leaving 13 bases unmatched. Germline CDR1 reads MNHEY; CDR2 reads SMNVEV (reference sequence). CDR3 in amino acids: CASRFSRQGSPGANVLTF. The CDR3 coding sequence is TGTGCCAGCAGGTTCTCGCGACAGGGTTCCCCTGGGGCCAACGTCCTGACTTTC.

This clonotype was observed a handful of times. The chain recombines TRBV6-5 with TRBJ1-1; 7 positions match TRBD1. This CDR3 has 15 amino acids. J was trimmed by 5 bases and V by 2 bases; bases with no gene match: 8. Germline CDR1 reads MNHEY; CDR2 reads SVGAGI. In nucleotides, the CDR3 is TGTGCCAGCAGTTACCGAACGACAGGGACAACTGAAGCTTTCTTT. It translates to CASSYRTTGTTEAFF.

The CDR3 region has the DNA TGTGCCACCCTGTATCTCGGGGGCTACACCTTC. Its protein product is CATLYLGGYTF. The V gene is TRBV7-2, the J gene TRBJ1-2; D not certain. Germline V gives CDR1 SGHTA, CDR2 FQGNSA. Trimming took 10 bases from V and 8 from J, leaving 14 bases between them. The CDR3 contains 11 residues.

This chain joins TRBV6-1 and TRBJ2-3, with TRBD2 as a possible D gene (6 bases). The V end lost 5 bases, the J end lost 5 bases, and 17 bases lay between the germline ends. CDR1 is MNHNS and CDR2 is SASEGT in the germline V gene. CDR3 length: 15 residues. The CDR3 is CASSLSGVPGDTQYF. The CDR3 DNA is TGTGCCAGCAGTCTTTCGGGGGTGCCGGGAGATACGCAGTATTTT.

The CDR3: CSARTSGGAGEQYF. The CDR3 DNA reads as TGCAGTGCTAGGACTAGCGGGGGGGCGGGTGAGCAGTACTTC. V and J are TRBV20-1 and TRBJ2-7; 14 bases are shared with TRBD2. Germline trimming cut 3 bases from V and 7 bases from J; bases unmatched to any gene: 5. Germline lookup yields CDR1 DFQATT and CDR2 SNEGSKA (reference sequence). The CDR3 spans 14 residues.

This clonotype has only a few counts. The chain combines TRBV6-1 with TRBJ2-3; possibly TRBD2 for D (5 bases). CDR3 length: 13 residues. The V gene lost 6 bases and the J gene lost 2 bases, with 9 bases spanning the gap. Per the germline V gene, CDR1 is MNHNS and CDR2 is SASEGT. As DNA, the CDR3 is TGTGCCAGCAGAACGGACTCCACAGATACGCAGTATTTT. Residues: CASRTDSTDTQYF.

The chain carries TRBV20-1 and TRBJ2-7; D remains ambiguous. Trimming took off 6 bases at V and 3 bases at J, with 12 bases between the two ends. Germline V gives CDR1 DFQATT, CDR2 SNEGSKA (reference sequence). This CDR3 contains 12 residues. The CDR3 bases are TGCAGTGCGAGGACCGATCTCTACGAGCAGTACTTC. Translated, it gives CSARTDLYEQYF.

The table lists this clonotype with a few counts. The rearrangement joins TRBV7-7 to TRBJ1-2, with D hard to call. V lost 5 bases, J lost 13 bases, and 11 bases lay in between. Germline values: CDR1 SSHAT, CDR2 FNYEAQ (reference sequence). There are 10 residues in the CDR3. The CDR3 coding sequence is TGTGCCAGCAGCCAAGGGATGAGCACCTTC. As protein: CASSQGMSTF.

The chain uses TRBV7-9 and TRBJ1-2; no clear D. Germline assignment: CDR1 SEHNR and CDR2 FQNEAQ (reference sequence). The CDR3 has 15 amino acids. V dropped 4 bases and J dropped 8 bases, with 20 bases sitting between them. CDR3 region: CASSYYTLKTSGYTF. The DNA for the CDR3 is TGTGCCAGCAGCTATTATACCTTAAAAACTTCGGGCTACACCTTC.